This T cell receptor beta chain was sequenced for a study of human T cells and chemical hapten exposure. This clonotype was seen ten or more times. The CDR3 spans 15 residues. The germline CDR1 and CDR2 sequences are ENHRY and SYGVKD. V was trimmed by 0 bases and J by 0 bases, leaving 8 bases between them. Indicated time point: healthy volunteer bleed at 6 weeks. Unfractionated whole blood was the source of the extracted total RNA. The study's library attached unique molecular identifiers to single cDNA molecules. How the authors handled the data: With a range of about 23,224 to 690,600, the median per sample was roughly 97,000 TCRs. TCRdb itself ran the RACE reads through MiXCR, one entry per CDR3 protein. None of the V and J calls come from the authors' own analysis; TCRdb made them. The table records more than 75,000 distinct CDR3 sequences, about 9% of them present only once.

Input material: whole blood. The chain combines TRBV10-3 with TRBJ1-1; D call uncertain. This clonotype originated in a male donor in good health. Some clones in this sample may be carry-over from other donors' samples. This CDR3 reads CAISESPEMNTEAFF. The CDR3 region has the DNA TGTGCCATCAGTGAGTCTCCGGAGATGAACACTGAAGCTTTCTTT.